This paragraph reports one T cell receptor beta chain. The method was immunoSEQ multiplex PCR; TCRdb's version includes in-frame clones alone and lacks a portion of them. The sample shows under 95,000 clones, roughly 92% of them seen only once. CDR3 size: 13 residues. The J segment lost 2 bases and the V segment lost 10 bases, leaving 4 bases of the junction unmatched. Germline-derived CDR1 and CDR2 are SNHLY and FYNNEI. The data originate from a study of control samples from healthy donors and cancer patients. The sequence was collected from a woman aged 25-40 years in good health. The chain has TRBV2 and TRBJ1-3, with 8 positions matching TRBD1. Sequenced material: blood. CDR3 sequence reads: CATTGGTGNTIYF. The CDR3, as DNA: TGTGCCACCACAGGGGGAACTGGAAACACCATATATTTT.